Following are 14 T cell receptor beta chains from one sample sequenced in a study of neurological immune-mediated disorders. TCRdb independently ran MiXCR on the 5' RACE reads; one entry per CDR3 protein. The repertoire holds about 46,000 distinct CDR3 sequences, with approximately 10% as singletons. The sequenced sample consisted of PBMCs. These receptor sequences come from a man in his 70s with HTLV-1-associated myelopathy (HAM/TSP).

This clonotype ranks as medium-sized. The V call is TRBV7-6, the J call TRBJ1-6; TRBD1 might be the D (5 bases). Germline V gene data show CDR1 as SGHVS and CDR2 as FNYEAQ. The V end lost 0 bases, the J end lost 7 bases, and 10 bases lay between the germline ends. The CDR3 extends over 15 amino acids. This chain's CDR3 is CASSLAARANSPLHF. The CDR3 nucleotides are TGTGCCAGCAGCTTAGCGGCCAGGGCCAATTCACCCCTCCACTTT.

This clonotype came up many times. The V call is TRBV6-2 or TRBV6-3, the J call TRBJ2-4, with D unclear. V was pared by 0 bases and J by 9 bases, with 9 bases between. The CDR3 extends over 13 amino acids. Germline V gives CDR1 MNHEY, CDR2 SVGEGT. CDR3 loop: CASSYSNRFIQYF. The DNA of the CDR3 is TGTGCCAGCAGTTACTCCAATCGTTTCATTCAGTACTTC.

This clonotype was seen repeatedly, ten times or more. The CDR3 DNA sequence: TGTGCCAGCAGTCAAACAGGGGGGTTATACAATGAGCAGTTCTTC. Translation: CASSQTGGLYNEQFF. V gene TRBV27 combines with J gene TRBJ2-1; 8 bases are shared with TRBD1. This CDR3 has 15 residues. With V trimmed by 5 bases and J by 4 bases, 7 bases remained unmatched. Looked up from germline, CDR1 is MNHEY and CDR2 is SMNVEV (reference sequence).

CDR3 protein: CASTRGPSGTGELFF. CDR3 nucleotide sequence: TGTGCCAGCACCAGAGGGCCCTCGGGCACCGGGGAGCTGTTTTTT. V is TRBV6-1 and J is TRBJ2-2; a weak D match, TRBD2 (5 bases). Between the trimmed V and J ends, which lost 7 bases and 4 bases, there was a span of 16 bases. CDR1 is MNHNS and CDR2 is SASEGT in the germline V gene. The CDR3 has 15 residues.

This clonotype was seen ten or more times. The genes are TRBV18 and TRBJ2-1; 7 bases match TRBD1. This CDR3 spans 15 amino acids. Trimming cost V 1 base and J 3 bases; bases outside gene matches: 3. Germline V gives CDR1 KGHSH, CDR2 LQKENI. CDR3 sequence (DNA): TGTGCCAGCTCACCACGACAGGGTCTCTACAATGAGCAGTTCTTC. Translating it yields CASSPRQGLYNEQFF.

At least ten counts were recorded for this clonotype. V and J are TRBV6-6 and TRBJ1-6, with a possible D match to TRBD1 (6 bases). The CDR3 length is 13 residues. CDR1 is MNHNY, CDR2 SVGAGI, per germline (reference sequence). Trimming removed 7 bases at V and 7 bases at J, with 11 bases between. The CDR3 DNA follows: TGTGCCAGCATTCCAGGGGTAAATTCACCCCTCCACTTT. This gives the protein CASIPGVNSPLHF.

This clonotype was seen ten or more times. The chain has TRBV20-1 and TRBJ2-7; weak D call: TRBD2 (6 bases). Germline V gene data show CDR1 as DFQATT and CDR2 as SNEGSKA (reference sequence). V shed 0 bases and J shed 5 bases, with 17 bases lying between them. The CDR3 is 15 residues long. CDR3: CSARDRRVGINEQYF. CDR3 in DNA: TGCAGTGCTAGAGATCGGAGGGTGGGTATCAACGAGCAGTACTTC.

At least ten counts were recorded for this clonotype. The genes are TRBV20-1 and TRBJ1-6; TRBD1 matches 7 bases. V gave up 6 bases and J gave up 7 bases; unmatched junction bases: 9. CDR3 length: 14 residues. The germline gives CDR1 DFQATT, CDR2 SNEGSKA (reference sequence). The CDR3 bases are TGCAGTGCCAGACGGGACAGCCTAAATTCACCCCTCCACTTT. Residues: CSARRDSLNSPLHF.

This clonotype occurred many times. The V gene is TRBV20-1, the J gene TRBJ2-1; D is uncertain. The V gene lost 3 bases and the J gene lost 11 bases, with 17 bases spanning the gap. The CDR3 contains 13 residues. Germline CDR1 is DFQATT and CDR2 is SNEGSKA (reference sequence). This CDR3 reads CSASHEVQMKQFF. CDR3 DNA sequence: TGCAGTGCTAGTCATGAGGTCCAGATGAAGCAGTTCTTC.

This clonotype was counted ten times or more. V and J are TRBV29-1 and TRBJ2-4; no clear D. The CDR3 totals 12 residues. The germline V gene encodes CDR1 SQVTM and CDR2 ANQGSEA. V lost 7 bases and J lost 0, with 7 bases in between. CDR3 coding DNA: TGCAGCGCGGAGTCAGCCAAAAACATTCAGTACTTC. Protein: CSAESAKNIQYF.

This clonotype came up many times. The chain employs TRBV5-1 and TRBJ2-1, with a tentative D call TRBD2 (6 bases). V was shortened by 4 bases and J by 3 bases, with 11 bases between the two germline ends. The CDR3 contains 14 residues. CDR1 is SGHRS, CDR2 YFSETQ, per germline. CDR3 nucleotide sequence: TGCGCCAGCAGCGCCGCGGGACGCTACAATGAGCAGTTCTTC. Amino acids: CASSAAGRYNEQFF.

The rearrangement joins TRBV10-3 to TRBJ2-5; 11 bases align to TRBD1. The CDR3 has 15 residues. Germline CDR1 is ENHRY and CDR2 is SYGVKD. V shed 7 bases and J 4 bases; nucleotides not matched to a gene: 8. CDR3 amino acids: CAIKDSGTGGETQYF. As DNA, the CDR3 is TGTGCCATCAAGGATAGCGGGACAGGGGGAGAGACCCAGTACTTC.

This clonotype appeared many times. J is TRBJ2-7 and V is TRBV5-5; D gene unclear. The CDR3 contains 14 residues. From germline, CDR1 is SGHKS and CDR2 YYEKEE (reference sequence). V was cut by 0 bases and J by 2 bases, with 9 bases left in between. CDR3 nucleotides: TGTGCCAGCAGCTTGGGGGGATCGGCCTACGAGCAGTACTTC. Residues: CASSLGGSAYEQYF.

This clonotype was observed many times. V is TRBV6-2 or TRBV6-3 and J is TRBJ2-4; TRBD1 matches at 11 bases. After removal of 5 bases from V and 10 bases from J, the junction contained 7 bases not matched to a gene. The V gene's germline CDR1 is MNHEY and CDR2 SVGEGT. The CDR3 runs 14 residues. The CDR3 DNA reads TGTGCCAGCAGTCACCTGGGACAGGGGGGAATTCAGTACTTC. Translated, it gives CASSHLGQGGIQYF.